This T cell receptor beta chain was retrieved from a study of Ad26.COV2.S vaccination and SARS-CoV-2 variants. Sample treatment: some 20 received Ad26.COV2.S at low or high dose, single or two shots; about 5 received placebo; per-sample allocation not given. The investigators took samples on day 63 after the first vaccine or placebo injection. Germline-derived CDR1 and CDR2 are SGDLS and YYNGEE. The V and J ends lost 0 bases and 0 bases, in that order; junction bases with no gene match: 10. The CDR3 extends over 19 amino acids. Sequencing was performed with immunoSEQ multiplex PCR; in TCRdb, only in-frame clones are kept and a portion is missing. The sample holds 450,000 to 550,000 clones; approximately 90% are singletons and the top ten take approximately 1.7%.

The starting material was peripheral blood, obtained in a trial of Ad26.COV2.S vaccine versus placebo. The chain links TRBV9 to TRBJ2-1, with 9 bases identical to TRBD2. This clonotype was sampled from a person between 18 and 60 years old who received the Ad26.COV2.S COVID-19 vaccine or a placebo. This chain's CDR3 is CASSVAASGIISSYNEQFF. Written as DNA, the CDR3 is TGTGCCAGCAGCGTAGCTGCTAGCGGGATCATTAGCTCCTACAATGAGCAGTTCTTC.